Below are 16 T cell receptor beta chains sequenced from a single sample in a study of T cell repertoires in cytomegalovirus infection. TCRdb processed the reads anew with MiXCR; each CDR3 protein has one entry. The sample contains hundreds of thousands of distinct CDR3 sequences, less than 40% of which appear only once. The antigens of these receptors remain unknown. This sample comprised cultured CD8+ T cells from PBMCs, obtained from culture after CMV antigen stimulation. The receptor source for this set is a human donor in good health (CMV status not recorded). Some clones in this sample may be carry-over from other donors' samples.

The table lists this clonotype with a few counts. The rearrangement uses TRBV7-6 and TRBJ2-7; D call uncertain. CDR1 is SGHVS, CDR2 FNYEAQ, per germline. The CDR3 totals 14 residues. Trimming took off 3 bases at V and 1 base at J, with 10 bases between the two ends. The CDR3 spells CASSLGPQSYEQYV. The CDR3 nucleotides are TGTGCCAGCAGCTTGGGCCCTCAGTCCTACGAGCAGTACGTC.

The CDR3 region is CASSLQGIRYF. The CDR3 nucleotides read TGTGCCAGCAGCTTACAGGGGATTCGGTACTTC. The J gene is TRBJ2-7, the V gene TRBV13; perhaps TRBD1 as D (6 bases). V shed 2 bases and J shed 12 bases, with 11 bases lying between them. Germline CDR1 reads PRHDT; CDR2 reads FYEKMQ (reference sequence). The CDR3 contains 11 residues.

This clonotype was picked up many times. V is TRBV7-2 and J is TRBJ2-3; 8 bases align to TRBD1. Germline V lookup: CDR1 SGHTA, CDR2 FQGNSA. This CDR3 spans 16 amino acids. Losses at the gene ends were 4 bases for V and 3 bases for J; bases not matched to a gene: 9. CDR3 residues: CASSSPDRETTDTQYF. The CDR3 region has the DNA TGTGCCAGCAGCTCCCCGGACAGGGAAACTACAGATACGCAGTATTTT. The whole variable domain, filled in from reference TRBV7-2 and TRBJ2-3, reads GAGVSQSPSNKVTEKGKDVELRCDPISGHTALYWYRQSLGQGLEFLIYFQGNSAPDKSGLPSDRFSAERTGGSVSTLTIQRTQQEDSAVYLCASSSPDRETTDTQYFGPGTRLTVL.

CDR3 bases: TGTGCCAGCAGCCAAGATCTGAACGGGGGGCTATACGAGCAGTACGTC. Its translation is CASSQDLNGGLYEQYV. The rearrangement joins TRBV4-2 to TRBJ2-7; possible D gene TRBD2, 7 bases. Germline CDR1 reads LGHNA; CDR2 reads YNFKEQ. The ends were cut back, 0 bases at V and 4 bases at J, with 16 bases in the middle. The CDR3 covers 16 residues.

This chain links TRBV20-1 with TRBJ2-7; the D gene is possibly TRBD1 (5 bases). Trimming took off 6 bases at V and 0 bases at J, with 12 bases between the two ends. From germline, CDR1 is DFQATT and CDR2 SNEGSKA (reference sequence). The CDR3 is 13 residues long. CDR3 region: CSALAGNSYEQYV. The CDR3, as DNA: TGCAGTGCCCTGGCAGGGAACTCCTACGAGCAGTACGTC.

V and J are TRBV19 and TRBJ2-2, with a tentative D call TRBD1 (5 bases). V was shortened by 10 bases and J by 8 bases, with 17 bases between the two germline ends. The CDR3 covers 13 residues. Germline CDR1 reads LNHDA; CDR2 reads SQIVND (reference sequence). The CDR3 reads CATRYTGLGELFF. CDR3 DNA: TGTGCCACTAGATATACAGGTCTAGGGGAGCTGTTTTTT.

This clonotype was seen a handful of times. This chain uses TRBV7-9 with TRBJ2-1, with TRBD2 identical over 9 bases. Germline assignment: CDR1 SEHNR and CDR2 FQNEAQ (reference sequence). Trimming cost V 3 bases and J 2 bases; bases outside gene matches: 8. This CDR3 has 17 residues. This chain's CDR3 is CASSFWGAGGPYNEQFF. Written as DNA, the CDR3 is TGTGCCAGCAGCTTTTGGGGGGCGGGGGGGCCCTACAATGAGCAGTTCTTC.

CDR3 region: CSVRTLAYQETQYF. CDR3 coding DNA: TGCAGCGTTCGGACGCTGGCGTACCAAGAGACCCAGTACTTC. This chain joins TRBV29-1 and TRBJ2-5; no firm D call. The V end lost 5 bases, the J end lost 0 bases, and 13 bases lay between the germline ends. Germline V gene sequence: CDR1 SQVTM, CDR2 ANQGSEA. The CDR3 length is 14 residues.

In this sample, this clonotype turned up many times. The chain carries TRBV7-2 and TRBJ2-2; 7 nucleotides agree with TRBD1. Germline CDR1 reads SGHTA; CDR2 reads FQGNSA. The length of the CDR3 is 17 residues. V was clipped by 6 bases and J by 2 bases; unmatched bases: 12. The CDR3 coding sequence is TGTGCCAGCAGTACTCCTGGGGACAGCCCAAACACCGGGGAGCTGTTTTTT. Translating it yields CASSTPGDSPNTGELFF.

The chain couples TRBV9 to TRBJ2-1; 9 bases agree with TRBD2. This CDR3 is built from 16 residues. Trimming cost V 3 bases and J 6 bases; bases outside gene matches: 10. From germline, CDR1 is SGDLS and CDR2 YYNGEE. CDR3 in amino acids: CASSEIIAGDLNEQFF. The CDR3 DNA reads TGTGCCAGCAGCGAAATCATAGCGGGGGACCTCAATGAGCAGTTCTTC.

The chain employs TRBV7-4 and TRBJ2-7; 9 positions match TRBD1. Germline-derived CDR1 and CDR2 are SGHVT and SQSDAQ. The CDR3 runs 16 residues. The trim removed 10 bases at V and 2 bases at J, leaving 15 bases unmatched. CDR3 loop: CATQDIQGAKTYEQYF. DNA for the CDR3: TGTGCCACCCAAGACATACAGGGGGCTAAAACCTACGAGCAGTACTTC.

This clonotype has more than one count but fewer than ten. The J gene is TRBJ1-2, the V gene TRBV13; TRBD1 matches at 8 bases. V trimming: 4 bases; J trimming: 2 bases; junction bases outside the gene matches: 3. This CDR3 has 14 residues. Germline V CDR1 and CDR2: PRHDT, FYEKMQ (reference sequence). The CDR3 sequence: CASSWRTGNYGYTF. CDR3 DNA sequence: TGTGCCAGCAGCTGGCGGACAGGGAACTATGGCTACACCTTC.

V gene TRBV14 combines with J gene TRBJ2-1, with 9 bases lining up with TRBD2. CDR3 length: 15 amino acids. Germline lookup yields CDR1 SGHDN and CDR2 FVKESK. The J segment lost 7 bases and the V segment lost 7 bases, leaving 11 bases of the junction unmatched. CDR3 sequence (DNA): TGTGCCAGCAAGGCCAGGCGGGGGGGCATAAATGAGCAGTTCTTC. It translates to CASKARRGGINEQFF.

There are a few counts of this clonotype. The chain employs TRBV10-3 and TRBJ2-5, with D uncertain. Trimming removed 0 bases from V and 5 bases from J, with 13 bases in between. CDR1 ENHRY and CDR2 SYGVKD come from the germline V gene. This CDR3 spans 15 amino acids. The CDR3 coding sequence is TGTGCCATCAGTGAGTCTAGCCTGGTTGAGGAGACCCAGTACTTC. The encoded protein is CAISESSLVEETQYF.

At least ten counts were recorded for this clonotype. The CDR3 nucleotides read TGTGCCAGCAGCTTAGTCCCTCGGGCAGGGAACGAGCAGTACTTC. Protein sequence: CASSLVPRAGNEQYF. The chain joins TRBV7-2 to TRBJ2-7; a possible D gene is TRBD1 (5 bases). The V and J ends lost 1 base and 5 bases respectively, with 15 bases between them. Germline V gene lookup returns CDR1 SGHTA and CDR2 FQGNSA. There are 15 residues in the CDR3.

The chain links TRBV29-1 to TRBJ2-2, with 7 bases aligning to TRBD2. V was clipped by 4 bases and J by 5 bases; unmatched bases: 4. Germline CDR1 reads SQVTM; CDR2 reads ANQGSEA. The CDR3 totals 13 residues. The CDR3 loop reads CSVVGGKTGELFF. The CDR3 DNA sequence: TGCAGCGTTGTCGGGGGGAAGACCGGGGAGCTGTTTTTT.